The rows below give T cell receptor beta chains drawn from one sample of a study of blood T cell repertoires in COVID-19. TCRdb's copy holds only in-frame clones and misses some; the assay was immunoSEQ multiplex PCR. The repertoire holds roughly 120,000 clones, with about 90% as singletons. Sequencing used peripheral blood. These receptors were collected from a woman aged 65 to 85 with acute or convalescent COVID-19. Each CDR3 is given with its conserved first and last residue. A D gene is named only where the DNA matches it firmly. Not every row has a clone size; where given, it reads once, few, many or a size class.

len: 15
v_gene: TRBV5-4
d_gene: -
j_gene: TRBJ1-1
abundance: -
CDR3aa: CASSLVFQGGTEAFF
CDR3nt: TGTGCCAGCAGCTTGGTTTTCCAGGGAGGTACTGAAGCTTTCTTT

len: 17
v_gene: TRBV18
d_gene: -
j_gene: TRBJ1-2
abundance: -
CDR3aa: CASSPAYTLPEGNGYTF
CDR3nt: TGTGCCAGCTCACCTGCTTATACCCTTCCTGAGGGCAATGGCTACACCTTC

len: 13
v_gene: TRBV28
d_gene: -
j_gene: TRBJ2-3
abundance: -
CDR3aa: CASIGLRTDTQYF
CDR3nt: TGTGCCAGCATCGGACTCCGCACAGATACGCAGTATTTT

len: 16
v_gene: TRBV7-3
d_gene: TRBD2
j_gene: TRBJ2-1
abundance: -
CDR3aa: CASSQPLGGGKVEQFF
CDR3nt: TGTGCCAGCAGCCAACCTCTAGGCGGGGGGAAGGTTGAGCAGTTCTTC

len: 15
v_gene: TRBV5-1
d_gene: TRBD2
j_gene: TRBJ2-5
abundance: -
CDR3aa: CASSALGGGQETQYF
CDR3nt: TGCGCCAGCAGCGCCCTGGGGGGGGGACAAGAGACCCAGTACTTC

len: 16
v_gene: TRBV6-2/TRBV6-3
d_gene: TRBD1
j_gene: TRBJ1-4
abundance: -
CDR3aa: CASSYRGQEINEKLFF
CDR3nt: TGTGCCAGCAGTTACCGAGGACAGGAGATTAATGAAAAACTGTTTTTT

len: 14
v_gene: TRBV19
d_gene: -
j_gene: TRBJ1-4
abundance: -
CDR3aa: CASSPSLPGEKLFF
CDR3nt: TGTGCCAGTAGCCCCTCTCTCCCGGGTGAAAAACTGTTTTTT

len: 16
v_gene: TRBV19
d_gene: -
j_gene: TRBJ1-5
abundance: -
CDR3aa: CASRASLGADNQPQHF
CDR3nt: TGTGCCAGCCGCGCTTCTTTGGGGGCGGACAATCAGCCCCAGCATTTT

len: 13
v_gene: TRBV2
d_gene: -
j_gene: TRBJ2-7
abundance: once
CDR3aa: CAAHRDGSYEQYF
CDR3nt: TGTGCTGCCCACAGGGATGGATCCTACGAGCAGTACTTC

len: 13
v_gene: TRBV29-1
d_gene: TRBD1
j_gene: TRBJ2-5
abundance: -
CDR3aa: CSEIGTAQETQYF
CDR3nt: TGCAGCGAAATCGGGACAGCTCAAGAGACCCAGTACTTC

len: 17
v_gene: TRBV18
d_gene: -
j_gene: TRBJ1-5
abundance: -
CDR3aa: CASSASTGVGNNQPQHF
CDR3nt: TGTGCCAGCTCAGCTTCGACAGGAGTCGGAAACAATCAGCCCCAGCATTTT

len: 15
v_gene: TRBV11-2
d_gene: -
j_gene: TRBJ1-2
abundance: -
CDR3aa: CASSLDLRAPRGYTF
CDR3nt: TGTGCCAGCAGCTTAGATCTCAGGGCTCCTAGGGGCTACACCTTC

len: 15
v_gene: TRBV5-1
d_gene: TRBD1
j_gene: TRBJ2-7
abundance: once
CDR3aa: CASSPRNRGAYEQYF
CDR3nt: TGCGCCAGCAGCCCTCGGAACAGGGGGGCCTACGAGCAGTACTTC

len: 18
v_gene: TRBV12-5
d_gene: -
j_gene: TRBJ1-6
abundance: once
CDR3aa: CASGQGSTSSSYNSPLHF
CDR3nt: TGTGCTAGTGGCCAGGGGAGCACTTCAAGCTCCTATAATTCACCCCTCCACTTT

len: 20
v_gene: TRBV6-6
d_gene: TRBD1
j_gene: TRBJ2-2
abundance: -
CDR3aa: CASSPSGTGGVRYVSGELFF
CDR3nt: TGTGCCAGCAGCCCCTCCGGGACAGGGGGCGTTCGGTATGTCTCCGGGGAGCTGTTTTTT

len: 13
v_gene: TRBV2
d_gene: -
j_gene: TRBJ1-2
abundance: few
CDR3aa: CASSTGRIPGYTF
CDR3nt: TGTGCCAGCTCAACCGGGAGAATTCCAGGCTACACCTTC

len: 15
v_gene: TRBV6-5
d_gene: TRBD1
j_gene: TRBJ1-4
abundance: once
CDR3aa: CATRGTGALNEKLFF
CDR3nt: TGTGCCACCCGTGGAACAGGGGCGCTTAATGAAAAACTGTTTTTT

len: 14
v_gene: TRBV6-5
d_gene: -
j_gene: TRBJ1-2
abundance: -
CDR3aa: CASSYSRGIFGYTF
CDR3nt: TGTGCCAGCAGTTACTCGAGAGGTATTTTCGGCTACACCTTC

len: 16
v_gene: TRBV4-1
d_gene: TRBD1
j_gene: TRBJ2-7
abundance: -
CDR3aa: CASSQSLLGDRAEQYF
CDR3nt: TGCGCCAGCAGCCAATCCCTTTTGGGTGACAGGGCCGAGCAGTACTTC

len: 13
v_gene: TRBV6-5
d_gene: -
j_gene: TRBJ1-2
abundance: once
CDR3aa: CASSTGGRYGYTF
CDR3nt: TGTGCCAGCAGTACTGGGGGCCGATATGGCTACACCTTC

len: 15
v_gene: TRBV5-1
d_gene: -
j_gene: TRBJ2-3
abundance: -
CDR3aa: CASSLAAGVGDTQYF
CDR3nt: TGCGCCAGCAGCTTGGCGGCAGGGGTAGGAGATACGCAGTATTTT

len: 15
v_gene: TRBV27
d_gene: -
j_gene: TRBJ1-5
abundance: few
CDR3aa: CASGGGALRNQPQHF
CDR3nt: TGTGCCAGCGGAGGCGGGGCTCTAAGAAATCAGCCCCAGCATTTT